This TCR beta chain derives from a study of radiotherapy plus CTLA-4 blockade in lung cancer. Germline loops: CDR1 SSHAT, CDR2 FNYEAQ (reference sequence). The CDR3 sequence is 14 residues long. This clone was observed a single time. Its antigen is not identified. At one of its ends the junction is not consistent with the germline gene, which may arise from a read error. CTLA-4 blockade using ipilimumab, together with focal radiation, was received by patients with chemo-refractory metastatic non-small-cell lung cancer. Study-wide results and limits: Clones derived from tumor TCRs expanded in blood after radiotherapy plus ipilimumab. The best predictor of response was reported to be early blood T cell clone dynamics, with interferon-beta.

TCRdb keeps only in-frame clones here, not all; method: immunoSEQ multiplex PCR. The table has 80,000 to 100,000 clones, 88% seen once; the top ten hold 4.9%. This receptor was obtained from a human donor with non-small cell lung cancer that progressed on radiotherapy plus ipilimumab. Sequences were derived from peripheral blood, sampled from a patient treated with radiotherapy plus ipilimumab. The rearrangement joins TRBV7-7 to TRBJ2-1, with 9 positions matching TRBD2. CDR3 nucleotide sequence: TGTGCTAGCAGCTTAGGTAGCGGGAGCCAGGAGCAGTTCTTC. Translating it yields CASSLGSGSQEQFF.